The clone carrying this T cell receptor (beta chain) turned up a few times. This record belongs to a study of blood T cell repertoires in COVID-19. Study-level background: COVID-19 samples collected from the United States, Italy and Spain covered acute and convalescent phases. PBMCs, B-cell-depleted T cells, or T cells provided the cDNA or gDNA that made up the material.

Per the original data handling: Estimates of nucleated cell counts were drawn from the amplification of reference gene primers. Repertoires were generated with immunoSEQ multiplex PCR, while TCRdb's copy carries only in-frame clones and drops some. D and trimming were read from the DNA, whereas the V and J calls and clone size are those reported in that table. The sample consists of over 85,000 clones, around nine tenths of them appearing once. CDR3 length: 12 residues. CDR1 is GTSNPN and CDR2 is SVGIG in the germline V gene (reference sequence). Trimming removed 5 bases from V and 6 bases from J; junction bases left unmatched: 4.

This TCR was recovered from a human donor in a cohort sampled during active COVID-19. The chain is built from TRBV30 and TRBJ1-2; 9 nucleotides agree with TRBD1. The sample consisted of peripheral blood. The CDR3 DNA is TGTGCCTGGGGGGGACAGGGTGATGGCTACACCTTC. Translating it yields CAWGGQGDGYTF.